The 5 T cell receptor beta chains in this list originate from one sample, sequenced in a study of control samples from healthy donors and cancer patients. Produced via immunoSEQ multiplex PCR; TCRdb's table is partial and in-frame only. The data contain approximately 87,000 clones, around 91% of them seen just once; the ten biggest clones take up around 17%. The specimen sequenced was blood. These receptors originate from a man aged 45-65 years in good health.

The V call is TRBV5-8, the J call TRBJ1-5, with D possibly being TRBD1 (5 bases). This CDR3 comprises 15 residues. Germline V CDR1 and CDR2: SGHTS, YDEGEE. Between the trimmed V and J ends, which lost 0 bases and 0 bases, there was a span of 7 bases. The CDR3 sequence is CASSLGRVSNQPQHF. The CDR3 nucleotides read TGTGCCAGCAGCTTGGGCAGGGTTAGCAATCAGCCCCAGCATTTT.

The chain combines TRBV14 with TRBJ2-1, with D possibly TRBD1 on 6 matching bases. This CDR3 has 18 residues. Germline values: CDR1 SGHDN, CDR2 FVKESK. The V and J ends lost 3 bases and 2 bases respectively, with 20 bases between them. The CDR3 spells CASSHQNRRTEAYNEQFF. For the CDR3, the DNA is TGTGCCAGCAGCCATCAAAACCGTCGGACAGAGGCCTACAATGAGCAGTTCTTC.

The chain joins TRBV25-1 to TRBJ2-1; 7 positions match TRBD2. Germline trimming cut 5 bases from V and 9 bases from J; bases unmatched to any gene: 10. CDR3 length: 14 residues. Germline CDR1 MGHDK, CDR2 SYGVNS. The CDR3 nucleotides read TGTGCCAGCAGTAACAGCGGGGACCTGGTTGAGCAGTTCTTC. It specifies CASSNSGDLVEQFF.

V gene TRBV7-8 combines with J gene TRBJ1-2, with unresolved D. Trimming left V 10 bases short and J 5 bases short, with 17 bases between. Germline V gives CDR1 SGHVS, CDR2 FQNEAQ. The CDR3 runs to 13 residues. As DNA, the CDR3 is TGTGCCACCTCTTCTGGGCGGGAGTATGGCTACACCTTC. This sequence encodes CATSSGREYGYTF.

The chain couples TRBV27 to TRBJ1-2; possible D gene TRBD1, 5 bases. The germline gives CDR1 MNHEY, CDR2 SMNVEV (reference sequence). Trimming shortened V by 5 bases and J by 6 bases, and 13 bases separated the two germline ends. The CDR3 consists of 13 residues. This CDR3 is CASSPRRGDGYTF. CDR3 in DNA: TGTGCCAGCAGTCCTCGACGAGGGGATGGCTACACCTTC.